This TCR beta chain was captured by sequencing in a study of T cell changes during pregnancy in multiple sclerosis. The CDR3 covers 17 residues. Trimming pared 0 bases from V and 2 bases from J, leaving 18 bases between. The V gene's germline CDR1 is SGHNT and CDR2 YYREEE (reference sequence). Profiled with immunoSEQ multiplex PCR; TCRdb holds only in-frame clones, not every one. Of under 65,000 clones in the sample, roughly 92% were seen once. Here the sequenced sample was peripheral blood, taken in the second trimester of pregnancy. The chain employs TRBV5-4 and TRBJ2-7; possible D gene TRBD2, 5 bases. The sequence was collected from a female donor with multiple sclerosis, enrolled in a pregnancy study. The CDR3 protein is CASSLGGRPSTTYEQYF. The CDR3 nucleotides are TGTGCCAGCAGCTTGGGGGGTAGGCCTAGCACTACCTACGAGCAGTACTTC.